Reported below is one T cell receptor beta chain. In germline, CDR1 is WSHSY, CDR2 SAAADI. The CDR3 is 14 amino acids. Profiled with immunoSEQ multiplex PCR; TCRdb holds only in-frame clones, not every one. Here the sample spans around 74,000 clones, more than 80% being singletons. The entry originates in a study of OX40 agonist ivuxolimab in advanced cancers. About the research overall: One hepatocellular carcinoma and a couple of cutaneous melanoma patients partially responded.

This specimen was CD4+ or CD8+ T cells sorted from blood, taken in a trial of the OX40 agonist ivuxolimab. This sequence joins TRBV10-2 and TRBJ2-5; 9 nucleotides match TRBD1. The J call is uncertain, as TRBJ2-7 better fits the DNA end. The TCR comes from an adult with an advanced solid tumor such as melanoma, head and neck, liver or kidney cancer. This CDR3 reads CASSWDRANYEQYF. DNA for the CDR3: TGCGCCAGCAGTTGGGACAGGGCGAACTACGAGCAGTACTTC.